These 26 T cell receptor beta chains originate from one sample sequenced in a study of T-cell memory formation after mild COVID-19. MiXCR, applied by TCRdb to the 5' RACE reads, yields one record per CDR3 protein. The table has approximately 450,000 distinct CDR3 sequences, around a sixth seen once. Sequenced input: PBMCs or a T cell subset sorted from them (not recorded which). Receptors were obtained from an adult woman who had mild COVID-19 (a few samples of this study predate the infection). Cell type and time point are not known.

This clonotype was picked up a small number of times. The DNA of the CDR3 is TGTGCCAGCAGTGATAGGAAGGGTATAGCGGGGCCCTCCACAGATACGCAGTATTTT. It translates to CASSDRKGIAGPSTDTQYF. The chain employs TRBV25-1 and TRBJ2-3, with 8 nucleotides matching TRBD2. This CDR3 spans 19 amino acids. Looked up from germline, CDR1 is MGHDK and CDR2 is SYGVNS. V was pared by 3 bases and J by 2 bases, with 16 bases of the junction left unmatched.

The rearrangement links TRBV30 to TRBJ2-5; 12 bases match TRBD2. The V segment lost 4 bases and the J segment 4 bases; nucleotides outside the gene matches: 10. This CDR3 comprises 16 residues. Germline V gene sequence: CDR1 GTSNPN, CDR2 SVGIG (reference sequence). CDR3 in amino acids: CAWTTGTSGFGETQYF. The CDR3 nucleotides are TGTGCCTGGACCACCGGGACTAGCGGGTTCGGAGAGACCCAGTACTTC.

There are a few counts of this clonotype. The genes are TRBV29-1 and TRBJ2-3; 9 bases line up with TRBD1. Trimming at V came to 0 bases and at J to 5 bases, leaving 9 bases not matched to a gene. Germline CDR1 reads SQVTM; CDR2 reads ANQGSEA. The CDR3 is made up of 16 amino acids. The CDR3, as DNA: TGCAGCGTTGAAGAGCCCGGACAGGGGTTGAAAGATACGCAGTATTTT. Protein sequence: CSVEEPGQGLKDTQYF.

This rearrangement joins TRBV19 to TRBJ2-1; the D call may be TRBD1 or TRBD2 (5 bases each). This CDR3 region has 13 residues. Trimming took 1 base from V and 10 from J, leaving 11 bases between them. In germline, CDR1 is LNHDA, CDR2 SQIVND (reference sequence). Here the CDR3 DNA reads TGTGCCAGTAGTATAGGGGGGTTACAGGAGCAGTTCTTC. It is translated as CASSIGGLQEQFF. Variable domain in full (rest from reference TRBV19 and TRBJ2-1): DGGITQSPKYLFRKEGQNVTLSCEQNLNHDAMYWYRQDPGQGLRLIYYSQIVNDFQKGDIAEGYSVSREKKESFPLTVTSAQKNPTAFYLCASSIGGLQEQFFGPGTRLTVL.

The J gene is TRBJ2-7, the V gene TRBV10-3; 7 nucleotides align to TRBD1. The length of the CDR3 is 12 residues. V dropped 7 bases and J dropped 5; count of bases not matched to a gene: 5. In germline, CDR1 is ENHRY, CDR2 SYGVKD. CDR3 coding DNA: TGTGCCATCATGAGCGACAGGGACGAGCAGTACTTC. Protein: CAIMSDRDEQYF.

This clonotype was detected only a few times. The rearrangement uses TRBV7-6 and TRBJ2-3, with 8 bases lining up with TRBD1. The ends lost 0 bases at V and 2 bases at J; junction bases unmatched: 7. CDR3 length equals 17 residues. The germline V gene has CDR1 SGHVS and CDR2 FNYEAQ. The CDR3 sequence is CASSLARTGHPTDTQYF. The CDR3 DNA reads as TGTGCCAGCAGCTTAGCGAGGACAGGGCACCCCACAGATACGCAGTATTTT. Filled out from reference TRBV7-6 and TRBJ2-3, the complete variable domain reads GAGVSQSPRYKVTKRGQDVALRCDPISGHVSLYWYRQALGQGPEFLTYFNYEAQQDKSGLPNDRFSAERPEGSISTLTIQRTEQRDSAMYRCASSLARTGHPTDTQYFGPGTRLTVL.

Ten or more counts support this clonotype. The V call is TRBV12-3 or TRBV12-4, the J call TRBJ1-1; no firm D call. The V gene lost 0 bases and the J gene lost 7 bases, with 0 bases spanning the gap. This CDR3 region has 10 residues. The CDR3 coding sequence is TGTGCCAGCAGTTTAGCTGAAGCTTTCTTT. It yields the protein CASSLAEAFF.

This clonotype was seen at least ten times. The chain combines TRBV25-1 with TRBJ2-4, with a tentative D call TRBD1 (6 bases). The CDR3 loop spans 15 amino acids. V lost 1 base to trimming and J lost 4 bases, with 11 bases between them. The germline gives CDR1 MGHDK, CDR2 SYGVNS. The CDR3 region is CASSESGTNKNIQYF. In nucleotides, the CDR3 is TGTGCCAGCAGTGAATCCGGGACAAATAAAAACATTCAGTACTTC.

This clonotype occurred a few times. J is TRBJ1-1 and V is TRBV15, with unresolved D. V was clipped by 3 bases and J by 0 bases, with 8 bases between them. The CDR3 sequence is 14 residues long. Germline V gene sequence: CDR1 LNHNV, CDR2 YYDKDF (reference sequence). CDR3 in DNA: TGTGCCACCAGCAGCCCCAACTTGAACACTGAAGCTTTCTTT. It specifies CATSSPNLNTEAFF.

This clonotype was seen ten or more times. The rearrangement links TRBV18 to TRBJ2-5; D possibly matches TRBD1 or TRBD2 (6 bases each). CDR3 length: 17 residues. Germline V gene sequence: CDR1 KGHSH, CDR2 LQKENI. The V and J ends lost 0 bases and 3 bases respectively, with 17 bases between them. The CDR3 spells CASSPPVRGRLKETQYF. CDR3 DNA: TGTGCCAGCTCACCACCGGTACGGGGGCGCTTGAAAGAGACCCAGTACTTC.

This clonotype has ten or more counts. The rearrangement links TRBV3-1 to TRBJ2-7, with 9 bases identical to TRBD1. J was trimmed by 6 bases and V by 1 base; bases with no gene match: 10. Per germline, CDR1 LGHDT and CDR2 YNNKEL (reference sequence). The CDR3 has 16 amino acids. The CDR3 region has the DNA TGTGCCAGCAGCCAAGCCGGGACAGGGAAACTGGGCGAGCAGTACTTC. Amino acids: CASSQAGTGKLGEQYF.

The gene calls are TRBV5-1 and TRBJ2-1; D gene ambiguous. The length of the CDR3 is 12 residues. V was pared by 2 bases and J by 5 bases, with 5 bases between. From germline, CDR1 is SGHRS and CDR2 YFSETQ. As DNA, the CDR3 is TGCGCCAGCAGCTTTTGGAACAATGAGCAGTTCTTC. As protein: CASSFWNNEQFF. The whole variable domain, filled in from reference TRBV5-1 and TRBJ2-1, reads KAGVTQTPRYLIKTRGQQVTLSCSPISGHRSVSWYQQTPGQGLQFLFEYFSETQRNKGNFPGRFSGRQFSNSRSEMNVSTLELGDSALYLCASSFWNNEQFFGPGTRLTVL.

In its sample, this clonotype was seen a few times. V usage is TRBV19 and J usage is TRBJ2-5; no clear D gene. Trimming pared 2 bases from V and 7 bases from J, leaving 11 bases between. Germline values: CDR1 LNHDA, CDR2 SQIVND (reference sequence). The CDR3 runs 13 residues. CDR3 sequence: CASSIRGVVTQYF. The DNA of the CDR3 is TGTGCCAGTAGTATAAGAGGTGTAGTGACCCAGTACTTC.

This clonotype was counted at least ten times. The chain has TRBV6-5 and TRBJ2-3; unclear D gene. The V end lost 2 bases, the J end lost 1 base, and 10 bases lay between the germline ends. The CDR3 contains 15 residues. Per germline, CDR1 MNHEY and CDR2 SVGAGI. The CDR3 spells CASSYGAGRTDTQYF. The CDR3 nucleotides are TGTGCCAGCAGTTACGGTGCAGGCCGCACAGATACGCAGTATTTT.

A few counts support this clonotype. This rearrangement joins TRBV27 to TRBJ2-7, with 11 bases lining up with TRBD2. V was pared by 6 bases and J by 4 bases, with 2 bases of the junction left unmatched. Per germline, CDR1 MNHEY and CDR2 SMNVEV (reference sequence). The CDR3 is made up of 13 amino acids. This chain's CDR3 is CASRASGGYEQYF. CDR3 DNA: TGTGCCAGCAGGGCTAGCGGGGGGTACGAGCAGTACTTC.

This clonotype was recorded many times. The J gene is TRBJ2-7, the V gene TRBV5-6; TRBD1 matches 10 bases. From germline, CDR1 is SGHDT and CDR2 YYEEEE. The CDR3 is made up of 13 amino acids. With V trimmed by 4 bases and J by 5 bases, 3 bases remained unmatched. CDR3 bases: TGTGCCAGCAGCCGACAGGGGGCCCACGAGCAGTACTTC. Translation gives CASSRQGAHEQYF.

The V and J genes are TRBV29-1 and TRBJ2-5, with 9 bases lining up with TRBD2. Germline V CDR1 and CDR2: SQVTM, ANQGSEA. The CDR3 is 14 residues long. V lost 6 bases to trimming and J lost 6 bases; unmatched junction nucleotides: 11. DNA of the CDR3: TGCAGCGTCGCCTCCAGGACTAGCGAAAAGACCCAGTACTTC. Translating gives CSVASRTSEKTQYF.

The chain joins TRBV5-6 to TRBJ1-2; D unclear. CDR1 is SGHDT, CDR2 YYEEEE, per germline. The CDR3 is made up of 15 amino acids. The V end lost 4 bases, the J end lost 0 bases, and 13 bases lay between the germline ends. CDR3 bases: TGTGCCAGCAGCCCCCTGGAGAGCTCTAACTATGGCTACACCTTC. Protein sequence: CASSPLESSNYGYTF.

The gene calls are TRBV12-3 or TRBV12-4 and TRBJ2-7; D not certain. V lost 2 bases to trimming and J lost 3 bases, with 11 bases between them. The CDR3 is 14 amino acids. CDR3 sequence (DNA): TGTGCCAGCAGTTTATTTTTGGGGATCTACGAGCAGTACTTC. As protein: CASSLFLGIYEQYF.

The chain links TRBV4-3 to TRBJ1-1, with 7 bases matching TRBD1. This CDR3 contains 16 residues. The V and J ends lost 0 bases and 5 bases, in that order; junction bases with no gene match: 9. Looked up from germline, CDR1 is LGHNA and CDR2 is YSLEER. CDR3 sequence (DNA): TGCGCCAGCAGCCAAGATCTGGGGGCAGGGGGAACTGAAGCTTTCTTT. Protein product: CASSQDLGAGGTEAFF.

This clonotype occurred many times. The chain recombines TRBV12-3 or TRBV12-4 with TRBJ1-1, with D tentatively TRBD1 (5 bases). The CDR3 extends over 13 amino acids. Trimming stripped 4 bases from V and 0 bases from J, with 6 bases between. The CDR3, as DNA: TGTGCCAGCAGTTCGACAGTGAACACTGAAGCTTTCTTT. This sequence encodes CASSSTVNTEAFF.

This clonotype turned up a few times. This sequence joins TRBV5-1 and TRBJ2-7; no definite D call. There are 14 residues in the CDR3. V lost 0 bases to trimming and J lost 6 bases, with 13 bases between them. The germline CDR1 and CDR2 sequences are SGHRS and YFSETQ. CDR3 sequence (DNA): TGCGCCAGCAGCTTGGGCGACCGACATGCCGAGCAGTACTTC. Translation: CASSLGDRHAEQYF.

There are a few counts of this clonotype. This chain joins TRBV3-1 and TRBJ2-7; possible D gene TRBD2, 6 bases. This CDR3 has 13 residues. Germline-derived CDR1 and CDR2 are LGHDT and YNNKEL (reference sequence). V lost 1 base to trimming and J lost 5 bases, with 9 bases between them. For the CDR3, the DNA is TGTGCCAGCAGCCAAGCTAGCGAACACGAGCAGTACTTC. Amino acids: CASSQASEHEQYF.

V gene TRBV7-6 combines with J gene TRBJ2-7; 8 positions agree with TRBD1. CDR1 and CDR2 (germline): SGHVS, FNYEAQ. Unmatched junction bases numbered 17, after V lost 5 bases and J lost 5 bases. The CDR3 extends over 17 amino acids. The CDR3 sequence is CASSPGADRGLSHEQYF. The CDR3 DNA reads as TGTGCCAGCAGCCCGGGAGCCGACAGGGGCCTATCCCACGAGCAGTACTTC.

CDR3 bases: TGCGCCAGCAGCTGGGCGGGACACAACACCGGGGAGCTGTTTTTT. It yields the protein CASSWAGHNTGELFF. This chain uses TRBV5-1 with TRBJ2-2; the D call may be TRBD1 or TRBD2 (6 bases each). The CDR3 contains 15 residues. The V end lost 3 bases, the J end lost 2 bases, and 11 bases lay between the germline ends. Germline V lookup: CDR1 SGHRS, CDR2 YFSETQ.

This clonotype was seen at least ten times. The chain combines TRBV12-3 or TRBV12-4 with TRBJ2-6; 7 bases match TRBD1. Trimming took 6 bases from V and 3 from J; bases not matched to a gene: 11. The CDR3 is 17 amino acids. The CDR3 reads CASRTDRQGSGANVLTF. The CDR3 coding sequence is TGTGCCAGCAGAACAGATCGACAGGGCAGTGGGGCCAACGTCCTGACTTTC.